This record covers a single TCR beta chain. The data were taken from a study of CD8 T cells in Susac syndrome. The CDR3 covers 16 residues. The V end lost 1 base, the J end lost 7 bases, and 20 bases lay between the germline ends. Germline CDR1 MDHEN, CDR2 SYDVKM. An input of about 0.45 to 1 ug of RNA was subjected to reverse transcription using random hexamers. TCRdb analysed the immunoSEQ multiplex PCR reads with MiXCR anew, one entry per CDR3 protein. The sample includes under 550,000 distinct CDR3 sequences, 85% to 90% of them seen just once. The sequence derives from a human donor with multiple sclerosis. Sequenced sample: CD8+ T cells from PBMCs. The chain joins TRBV28 to TRBJ2-7; no firm D call. CDR3 residues: CASSLLVRHLSREQYF. In DNA, the CDR3 is TGTGCCAGCAGTTTATTAGTCCGGCACCTGTCGAGAGAGCAGTACTTC.